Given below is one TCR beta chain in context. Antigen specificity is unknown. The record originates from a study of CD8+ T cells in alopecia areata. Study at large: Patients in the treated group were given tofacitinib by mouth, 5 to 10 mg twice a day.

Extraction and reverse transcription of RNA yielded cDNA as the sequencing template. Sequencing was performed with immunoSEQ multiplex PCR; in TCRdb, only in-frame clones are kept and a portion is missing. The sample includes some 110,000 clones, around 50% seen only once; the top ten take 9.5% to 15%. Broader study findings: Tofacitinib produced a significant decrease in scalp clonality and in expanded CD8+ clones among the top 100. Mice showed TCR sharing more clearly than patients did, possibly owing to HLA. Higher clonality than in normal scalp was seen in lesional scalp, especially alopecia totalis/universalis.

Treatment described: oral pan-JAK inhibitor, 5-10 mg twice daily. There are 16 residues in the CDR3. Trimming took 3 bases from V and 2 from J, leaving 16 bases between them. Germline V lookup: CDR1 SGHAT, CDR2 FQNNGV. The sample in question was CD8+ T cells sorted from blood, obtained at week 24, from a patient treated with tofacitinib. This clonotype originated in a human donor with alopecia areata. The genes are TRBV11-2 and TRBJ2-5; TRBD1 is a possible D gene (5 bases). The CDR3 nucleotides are TGTGCCAGCAGCTTTTCGGCCAGGGAAACACAAGAGACCCAGTACTTC. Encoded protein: CASSFSARETQETQYF. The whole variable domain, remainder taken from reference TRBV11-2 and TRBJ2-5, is EAGVAQSPRYKIIEKRQSVAFWCNPISGHATLYWYQQILGQGPKLLIQFQNNGVVDDSQLPKDRFSAERLKGVDSTLKIQPAKLEDSAVYLCASSFSARETQETQYFGPGTRLLVL.